This TCR beta chain appears in the sequencing data of a study of blood T cell repertoires in COVID-19. Study background: Acute-phase and convalescent COVID-19 samples originated in the United States, Italy and Spain.

This CDR3 is built from 15 residues. Germline V gene data show CDR1 as MNHEY and CDR2 as SVGAGI. V was clipped by 6 bases and J by 4 bases, with 16 bases between them. Enrollment of patients from Seattle took place during active infection, with longitudinal follow-up. TCRdb keeps only in-frame clones here, not all; method: immunoSEQ multiplex PCR. The sample lists under 350,000 clones; under 90% were seen once. The sample was peripheral blood. The chain combines TRBV6-5 with TRBJ2-1; the D gene is possibly TRBD1 (6 bases). The receptor comes from a woman between 25 and 40 years old with COVID-19, enrolled during active disease. CDR3 sequence reads: CASRTTGILYNEQFF. DNA of the CDR3: TGTGCCAGCAGGACAACAGGGATTCTTTACAATGAGCAGTTCTTC.